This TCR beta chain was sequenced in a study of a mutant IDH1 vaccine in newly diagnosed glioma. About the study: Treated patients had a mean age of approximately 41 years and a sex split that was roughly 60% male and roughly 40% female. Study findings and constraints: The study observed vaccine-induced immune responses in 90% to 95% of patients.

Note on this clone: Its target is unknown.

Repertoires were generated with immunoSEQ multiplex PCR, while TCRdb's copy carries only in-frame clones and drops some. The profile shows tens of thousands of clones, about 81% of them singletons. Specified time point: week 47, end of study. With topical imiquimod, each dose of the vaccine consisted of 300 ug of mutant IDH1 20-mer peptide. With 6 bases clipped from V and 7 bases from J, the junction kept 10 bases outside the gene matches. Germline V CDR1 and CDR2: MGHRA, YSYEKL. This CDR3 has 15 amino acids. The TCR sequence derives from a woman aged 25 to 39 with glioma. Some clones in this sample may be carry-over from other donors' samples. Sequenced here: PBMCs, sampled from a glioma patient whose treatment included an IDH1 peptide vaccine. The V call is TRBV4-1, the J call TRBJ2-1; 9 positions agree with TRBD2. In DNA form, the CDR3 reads TGCGCCAGCAGGCGTATAGCGGGAGTCTTAAATGAGCAGTTCTTC. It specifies CASRRIAGVLNEQFF.